The present entry profiles one T cell receptor beta chain with its context. Some clones are missing from TCRdb's copy, which holds only in-frame ones; the method was immunoSEQ multiplex PCR. The sample consists of roughly 130,000 clones, roughly 90% of them appearing once. The sample belongs to a study of control samples from healthy donors and cancer patients. The sample was blood. This sequence was found in a young man in good health.

The CDR3 DNA is TGTGCCAGCAGCCTTGACAGGTGGTCTGGAAACACCATATATTTT. Translating it yields CASSLDRWSGNTIYF. The rearrangement joins TRBV5-6 to TRBJ1-3; tentatively, D is TRBD1 (6 bases). The V end lost 4 bases, the J end lost 1 base, and 12 bases lay between the germline ends. The CDR3 has 15 amino acids. The germline V gene has CDR1 SGHDT and CDR2 YYEEEE.